A selection of T cell receptor beta chains follows, all from one sample in a study of blood T cell repertoires in COVID-19. Generated by immunoSEQ multiplex PCR, the TCRdb table keeps only in-frame clones and is missing some. The table includes about 260,000 clones, roughly nine tenths detected once. Sequencing was performed on peripheral blood. The source of these receptors is a middle-aged man who had recovered from COVID-19. CDR3s include the opening cysteine and the closing phenylalanine or tryptophan. D genes are given only for firm matches. Clone size is shown for a subset of rows, as once, few, many or a class of expanded clone.

clone size: -; J gene: TRBJ1-6; D gene: -; V gene: TRBV18; CDR3 protein: CASSLQGSSYNSPLHF; CDR3 DNA: TGTGCCAGCTCACTCCAGGGGAGCTCCTATAATTCACCCCTCCACTTT
clone size: few; J gene: TRBJ1-1; D gene: -; V gene: TRBV5-6; CDR3 protein: CASSRRWSEAFF; CDR3 DNA: TGTGCCAGCAGCCGACGGTGGAGTGAAGCTTTCTTT
clone size: -; J gene: TRBJ2-7; D gene: -; V gene: TRBV13; CDR3 protein: CASRKGRKYEQYF; CDR3 DNA: TGTGCCAGCAGAAAGGGGCGTAAATACGAGCAGTACTTC
clone size: -; J gene: TRBJ1-6; D gene: -; V gene: TRBV2; CDR3 protein: CASIGLNSPLHF; CDR3 DNA: TGTGCCAGCATAGGACTCAATTCACCCCTCCACTTT
clone size: -; J gene: TRBJ1-2; D gene: -; V gene: TRBV7-2; CDR3 protein: CASSLEGGYGYTF; CDR3 DNA: TGTGCCAGCAGCTTAGAAGGGGGCTATGGCTACACCTTC
clone size: -; J gene: TRBJ1-2; D gene: -; V gene: TRBV29-1; CDR3 protein: CSVDPGRGHGYTF; CDR3 DNA: TGCAGCGTTGACCCGGGCAGGGGTCACGGCTACACCTTC
clone size: -; J gene: TRBJ2-7; D gene: TRBD2; V gene: TRBV6-2/TRBV6-3; CDR3 protein: CASSYSRTSGDYEQYF; CDR3 DNA: TGTGCCAGCAGTTATTCCCGGACTAGCGGGGACTACGAGCAGTACTTC
clone size: -; J gene: TRBJ2-7; D gene: TRBD2; V gene: TRBV10-2; CDR3 protein: CASSDGLAGGYEQYF; CDR3 DNA: TGCGCCAGCAGTGATGGACTAGCGGGGGGCTACGAGCAGTACTTC
clone size: -; J gene: TRBJ1-1; D gene: TRBD1; V gene: TRBV7-3; CDR3 protein: CASSLYRGGEAFF; CDR3 DNA: TGTGCCAGCAGCCTCTACAGGGGAGGTGAAGCTTTCTTT
clone size: -; J gene: TRBJ2-1; D gene: TRBD2; V gene: TRBV2; CDR3 protein: CASGLTSGGTLSSYNEQFF; CDR3 DNA: TGTGCCAGCGGCCTGACTAGCGGGGGGACCCTAAGCTCCTACAATGAGCAGTTCTTC
clone size: -; J gene: TRBJ1-3; D gene: TRBD1; V gene: TRBV30; CDR3 protein: CAWDRAVSGNTIYF; CDR3 DNA: TGTGCCTGGGACAGGGCAGTTTCTGGAAACACCATATATTTT
clone size: -; J gene: TRBJ2-2; D gene: TRBD2; V gene: TRBV3-1/TRBV3-2; CDR3 protein: CASSRGLAGGPNTGELFF; CDR3 DNA: TGTGCCAGCAGCCGCGGACTAGCGGGGGGACCGAACACCGGGGAGCTGTTTTTT
clone size: -; J gene: TRBJ1-1; D gene: TRBD1; V gene: TRBV30; CDR3 protein: CAWRDRPTGRRITEAFF; CDR3 DNA: TGTGCCTGGAGAGACCGACCGACAGGGCGGCGGATCACTGAAGCTTTCTTT
clone size: once; J gene: TRBJ2-7; D gene: -; V gene: TRBV5-1; CDR3 protein: CASSFGQTYEQYF; CDR3 DNA: TGCGCCAGCAGCTTTGGACAGACCTACGAGCAGTACTTC
clone size: -; J gene: TRBJ2-1; D gene: TRBD2; V gene: TRBV4-3; CDR3 protein: CASSQERGSNEQFF; CDR3 DNA: TGCGCCAGCAGCCAAGAGCGGGGGAGCAATGAGCAGTTCTTC
clone size: -; J gene: TRBJ1-3; D gene: -; V gene: TRBV7-2; CDR3 protein: CASSQGQSGNTIYF; CDR3 DNA: TGTGCCAGCAGCCAAGGACAGTCTGGAAACACCATATATTTT
clone size: -; J gene: TRBJ1-3; D gene: -; V gene: TRBV9; CDR3 protein: CASSTRDTLTIGNTIYF; CDR3 DNA: TGTGCCAGCAGCACCCGGGACACCTTAACGATCGGAAACACCATATATTTT
clone size: -; J gene: TRBJ2-2; D gene: TRBD2; V gene: TRBV9; CDR3 protein: CASSQALTSGSTGELFF; CDR3 DNA: TGTGCCAGCAGCCAGGCCTTGACTAGCGGGAGTACCGGGGAGCTGTTTTTT
clone size: -; J gene: TRBJ1-4; D gene: -; V gene: TRBV19; CDR3 protein: CASSSATNEKLFF; CDR3 DNA: TGTGCCAGTAGTTCCGCAACTAATGAAAAACTGTTTTTT
clone size: -; J gene: TRBJ1-2; D gene: -; V gene: TRBV29-1; CDR3 protein: CSYGISHGYTF; CDR3 DNA: TGCAGCTACGGGATTAGTCATGGCTACACCTTC
clone size: -; J gene: TRBJ1-2; D gene: TRBD1; V gene: TRBV5-1; CDR3 protein: CASSLGQGVPRGYTF; CDR3 DNA: TGCGCCAGCAGCTTGGGACAGGGGGTACCGCGCGGCTACACCTTC
clone size: -; J gene: TRBJ1-1; D gene: TRBD1; V gene: TRBV5-4; CDR3 protein: CASSRTGGRLNTEAFF; CDR3 DNA: TGTGCCAGCAGCCGCACAGGGGGCCGGTTGAACACTGAAGCTTTCTTT
clone size: -; J gene: TRBJ1-1; D gene: TRBD1; V gene: TRBV5-1; CDR3 protein: CASSTGQGTEAFF; CDR3 DNA: TGCGCCAGCAGCACCGGACAGGGGACTGAAGCTTTCTTT
clone size: -; J gene: TRBJ2-5; D gene: TRBD1; V gene: TRBV7-2; CDR3 protein: CASSTGQGVRETQYF; CDR3 DNA: TGTGCCAGCAGCACGGGACAGGGGGTTCGGGAGACCCAGTACTTC
clone size: -; J gene: TRBJ2-7; D gene: -; V gene: TRBV14; CDR3 protein: CASSQAQGRHEQYF; CDR3 DNA: TGTGCCAGCAGCCAAGCGCAGGGTAGACACGAGCAGTACTTC
clone size: -; J gene: TRBJ1-1; D gene: TRBD1; V gene: TRBV9; CDR3 protein: CASSVKSGGNTEAFF; CDR3 DNA: TGTGCCAGCAGCGTTAAGTCAGGGGGGAACACTGAAGCTTTCTTT
clone size: -; J gene: TRBJ1-1; D gene: -; V gene: TRBV12-3/TRBV12-4; CDR3 protein: CASSSPVKAFF; CDR3 DNA: TGTGCCAGCAGTAGTCCAGTAAAAGCTTTCTTT
clone size: once; J gene: TRBJ2-5; D gene: TRBD2; V gene: TRBV19; CDR3 protein: CASSGVAGGQETQYF; CDR3 DNA: TGTGCCAGTAGTGGGGTAGCGGGAGGGCAAGAGACCCAGTACTTC
clone size: -; J gene: TRBJ1-5; D gene: -; V gene: TRBV11-2; CDR3 protein: CASSSWVGLLYAGNQPQHF; CDR3 DNA: TGTGCCAGCAGCTCCTGGGTAGGCCTCCTATATGCGGGCAATCAGCCCCAGCATTTT
clone size: once; J gene: TRBJ2-1; D gene: -; V gene: TRBV4-2; CDR3 protein: CASSQVGSYNEQFF; CDR3 DNA: TGTGCCAGCAGCCAAGTCGGGAGTTACAATGAGCAGTTCTTC
clone size: -; J gene: TRBJ2-5; D gene: TRBD2; V gene: TRBV18; CDR3 protein: CASSQPWDYRRQETQYF; CDR3 DNA: TGTGCCAGCTCACAACCATGGGACTATCGCCGACAAGAGACCCAGTACTTC
clone size: -; J gene: TRBJ1-4; D gene: -; V gene: TRBV7-2; CDR3 protein: CASSFRDGGEKLFF; CDR3 DNA: TGTGCCAGCAGCTTCCGAGACGGGGGGGAAAAACTGTTTTTT
clone size: few; J gene: TRBJ2-5; D gene: TRBD2; V gene: TRBV2; CDR3 protein: CASSRLAGGAAGETQYF; CDR3 DNA: TGTGCCAGCAGCCGACTAGCGGGGGGCGCTGCCGGAGAGACCCAGTACTTC